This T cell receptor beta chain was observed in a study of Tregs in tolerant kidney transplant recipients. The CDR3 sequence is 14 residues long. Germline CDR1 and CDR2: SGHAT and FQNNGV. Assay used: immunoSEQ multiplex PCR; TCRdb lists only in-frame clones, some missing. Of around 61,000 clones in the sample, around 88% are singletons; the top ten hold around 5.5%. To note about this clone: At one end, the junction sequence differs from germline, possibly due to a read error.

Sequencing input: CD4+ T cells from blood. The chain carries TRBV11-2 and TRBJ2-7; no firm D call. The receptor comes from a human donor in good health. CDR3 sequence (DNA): TGTGCCAGCAGCATCAGGACCGTCTCTGGTGGGTTTTGCTTC. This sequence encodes CASSIRTVSGGFCF.